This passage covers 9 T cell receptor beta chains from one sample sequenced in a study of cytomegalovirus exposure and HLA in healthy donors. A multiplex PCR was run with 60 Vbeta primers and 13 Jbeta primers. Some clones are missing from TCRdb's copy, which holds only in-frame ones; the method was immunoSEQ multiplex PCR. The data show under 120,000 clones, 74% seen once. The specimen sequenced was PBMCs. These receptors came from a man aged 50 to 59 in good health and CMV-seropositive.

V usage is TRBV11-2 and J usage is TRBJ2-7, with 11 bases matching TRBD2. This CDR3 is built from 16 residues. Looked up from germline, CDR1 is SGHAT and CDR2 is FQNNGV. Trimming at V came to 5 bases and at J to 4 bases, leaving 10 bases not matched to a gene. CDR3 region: CASSPIAGGRFYEQYF. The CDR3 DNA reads TGTGCCAGCAGCCCCATAGCGGGGGGGCGCTTTTACGAGCAGTACTTC.

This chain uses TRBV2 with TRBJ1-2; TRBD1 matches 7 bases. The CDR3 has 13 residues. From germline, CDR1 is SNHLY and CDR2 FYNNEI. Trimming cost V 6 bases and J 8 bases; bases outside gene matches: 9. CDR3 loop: CASRATGAGGYTF. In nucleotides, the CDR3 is TGTGCCAGCAGAGCAACAGGGGCGGGAGGCTACACCTTC.

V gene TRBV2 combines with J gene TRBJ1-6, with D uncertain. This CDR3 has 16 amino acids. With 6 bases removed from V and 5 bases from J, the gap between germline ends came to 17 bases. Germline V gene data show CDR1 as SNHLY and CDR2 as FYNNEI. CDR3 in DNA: TGTGCCAGCAGCCCACAGCGGATCGCAAATAATTCACCCCTCCACTTT. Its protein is CASSPQRIANNSPLHF.

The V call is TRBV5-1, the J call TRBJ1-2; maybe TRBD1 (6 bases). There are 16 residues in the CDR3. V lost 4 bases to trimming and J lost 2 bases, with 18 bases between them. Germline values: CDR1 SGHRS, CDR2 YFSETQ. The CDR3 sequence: CASSPGLGQQNYGYTF. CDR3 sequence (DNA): TGCGCCAGCAGCCCGGGATTAGGACAGCAAAACTATGGCTACACCTTC.

CDR3 sequence reads: CASSYKLAGLLEQFF. Written as DNA, the CDR3 is TGTGCCAGCAGTTACAAACTAGCGGGACTTCTTGAGCAGTTCTTC. The V call is TRBV6-6, the J call TRBJ2-1; TRBD2 matches 10 bases. Germline assignment: CDR1 MNHNY and CDR2 SVGAGI (reference sequence). Trimming at V came to 2 bases and at J to 9 bases, leaving 7 bases not matched to a gene. CDR3 size: 15 residues.

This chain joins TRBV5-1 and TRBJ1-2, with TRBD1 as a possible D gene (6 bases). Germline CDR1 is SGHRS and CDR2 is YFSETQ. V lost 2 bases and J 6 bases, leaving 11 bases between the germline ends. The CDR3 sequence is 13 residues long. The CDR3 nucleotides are TGCGCCAGCAGCTTTGGGGGGGCGCATGGCTACACCTTC. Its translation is CASSFGGAHGYTF. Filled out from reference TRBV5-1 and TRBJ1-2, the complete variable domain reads KAGVTQTPRYLIKTRGQQVTLSCSPISGHRSVSWYQQTPGQGLQFLFEYFSETQRNKGNFPGRFSGRQFSNSRSEMNVSTLELGDSALYLCASSFGGAHGYTFGSGTRLTVV.

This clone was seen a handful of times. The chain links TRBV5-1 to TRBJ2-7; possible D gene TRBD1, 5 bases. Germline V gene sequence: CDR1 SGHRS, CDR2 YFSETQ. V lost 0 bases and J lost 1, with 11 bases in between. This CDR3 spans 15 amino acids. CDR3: CASSLVGAQSYEQYF. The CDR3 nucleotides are TGCGCCAGCAGCTTGGTTGGGGCCCAATCCTACGAGCAGTACTTC. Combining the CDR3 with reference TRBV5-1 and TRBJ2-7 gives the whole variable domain KAGVTQTPRYLIKTRGQQVTLSCSPISGHRSVSWYQQTPGQGLQFLFEYFSETQRNKGNFPGRFSGRQFSNSRSEMNVSTLELGDSALYLCASSLVGAQSYEQYFGPGTRLTVT.

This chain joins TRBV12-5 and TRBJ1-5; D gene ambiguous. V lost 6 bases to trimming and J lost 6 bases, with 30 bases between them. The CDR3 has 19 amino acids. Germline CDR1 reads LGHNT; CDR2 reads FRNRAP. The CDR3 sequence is CASGLNHLLDGVERQPQHF. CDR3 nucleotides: TGTGCTAGTGGCCTTAACCATTTATTGGACGGGGTTGAGCGTCAGCCCCAGCATTTT. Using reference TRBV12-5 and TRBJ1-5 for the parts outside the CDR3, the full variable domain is DARVTQTPRHKVTEMGQEVTMRCQPILGHNTVFWYRQTMMQGLELLAYFRNRAPLDDSGMPKDRFSAEMPDATLATLKIQPSEPRDSAVYFCASGLNHLLDGVERQPQHFGDGTRLSIL.

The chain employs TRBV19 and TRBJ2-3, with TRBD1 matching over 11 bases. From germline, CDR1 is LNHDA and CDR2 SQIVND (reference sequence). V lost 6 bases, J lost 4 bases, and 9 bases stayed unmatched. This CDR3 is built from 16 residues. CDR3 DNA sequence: TGTGCCAGTAGGGACAGGGGGCACGGGACTGCAGATACGCAGTATTTT. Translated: CASRDRGHGTADTQYF.